These 10 T cell receptor beta chains came from one sample sequenced in a study of T-cell reconstitution after alpha-beta-depleted transplantation in children. The authors prepared the TCRbeta library with unique molecular identifiers. MiXCR, run by TCRdb on the PCR reads, gives a single entry per CDR3 protein. Altogether some 640,000 distinct CDR3 sequences are present, 16% being singletons, with the ten largest covering approximately 1%. The sample was PBMCs from the stem cell graft donor, taken from the stem cell graft. These receptors originate from a human donor who donated a stem cell graft to a child with acute myeloid leukemia.

This clonotype came up a few times. The J gene is TRBJ2-1, the V gene TRBV12-3 or TRBV12-4; D unresolved. The CDR3 consists of 15 residues. The germline V and J ends were trimmed by 7 bases and 1 base, with 14 bases remaining between them. For the CDR3, the DNA is TGTGCCAGCACACCCCAAGGCCGGTCCTACAATGAGCAGTTCTTC. This codes for CASTPQGRSYNEQFF.

Here the CDR3 reads CASSELGLGDTQYF. The CDR3 region has the DNA TGCGCCAGCAGTGAATTGGGGCTCGGAGATACGCAGTATTTT. The rearrangement uses TRBV10-1 and TRBJ2-3; the D gene is possibly TRBD1 (5 bases). The CDR3 length is 14 residues. V was cut by 3 bases and J by 5 bases, with 12 bases left in between. Germline assignment: CDR1 WNHNN and CDR2 SYGVQD (reference sequence).

There are a few counts of this clonotype. This chain links TRBV12-3 or TRBV12-4 with TRBJ2-3; D unresolved. The CDR3 loop spans 12 amino acids. V was cut by 6 bases and J by 6 bases, with 10 bases left in between. CDR3 sequence (DNA): TGTGCCAGCAGCCGTAAGTCGGATACGCAGTATTTT. This sequence encodes CASSRKSDTQYF.

This clonotype showed up just a few times. The rearrangement links TRBV7-9 to TRBJ2-7; maybe TRBD2 (5 bases). This CDR3 is 15 amino acids long. CDR1 and CDR2 from the germline V gene are SEHNR and FQNEAQ (reference sequence). V lost 2 bases and J 2 bases, leaving 13 bases between the germline ends. CDR3 coding DNA: TGTGCCAGCAGCTTACAGGCTAGCTCTACCTACGAGCAGTACTTC. Its protein product is CASSLQASSTYEQYF.

In this sample, this clonotype turned up many times. This rearrangement joins TRBV10-3 to TRBJ1-1, with D tentatively TRBD1 (5 bases). CDR3 length equals 15 residues. CDR1 and CDR2 (germline): ENHRY, SYGVKD. Trimming left V 0 bases short and J 3 bases short, with 11 bases between. In DNA, the CDR3 is TGTGCCATCAGTGAGTCAGGGGCGAAGTACACTGAAGCTTTCTTT. Its protein is CAISESGAKYTEAFF.

This sequence joins TRBV20-1 and TRBJ1-1; tentatively, D is TRBD1 (5 bases). Trimming shortened V by 4 bases and J by 1 base, and 13 bases separated the two germline ends. The CDR3 is 14 amino acids. Germline CDR1 and CDR2: DFQATT and SNEGSKA (reference sequence). CDR3 residues: CSATILGQNTEAFF. Written as DNA, the CDR3 is TGCAGTGCTACAATCTTAGGACAGAACACTGAAGCTTTCTTT.

As to this clonotype: Given a much more abundant clone one base away, this may be a read error. The V call is TRBV7-7, the J call TRBJ2-2; TRBD1 might be the D (6 bases). Germline lookup yields CDR1 SSHAT and CDR2 FNYEAQ (reference sequence). Trimming took off 5 bases at V and 4 bases at J, with 17 bases between the two ends. The length of the CDR3 is 16 residues. DNA of the CDR3: TGTGCCAGCAGCCCCCAAGGACAGCGCGGCACCGGGGAGCTGTTTTTT. This translates into CASSPQGQRGTGELFF.

The rearrangement joins TRBV4-1 to TRBJ2-1; D unresolved. Deletions cut 0 bases from V and 8 bases from J, with 5 bases between. CDR1 and CDR2 from the germline V gene are MGHRA and YSYEKL. The CDR3 has 12 residues. CDR3 protein: CASSQDNDEQFF. CDR3 in DNA: TGCGCCAGCAGCCAAGATAACGATGAGCAGTTCTTC.

This clonotype was seen at least ten times. This rearrangement joins TRBV6-5 to TRBJ1-5; D unresolved. The V end was cut by 5 bases, the J end by 3 bases, with 20 bases between. There are 17 residues in the CDR3. Germline CDR1 and CDR2: MNHEY and SVGAGI. As DNA, the CDR3 is TGTGCCAGCAGTACATCCCGGGTCGGTATGAACAATCAGCCCCAGCATTTT. Encoded protein: CASSTSRVGMNNQPQHF.

The V call is TRBV9, the J call TRBJ1-3; D possibly corresponds to TRBD1 (5 bases). V lost 3 bases and J lost 7, with 20 bases in between. The CDR3 is 16 residues long. From germline, CDR1 is SGDLS and CDR2 YYNGEE. The CDR3 is CASSAGGAPSPNTIYF. CDR3 bases: TGTGCCAGCAGCGCTGGAGGGGCCCCTTCGCCGAACACCATATATTTT. The complete variable domain, with remaining parts taken from reference TRBV9 and TRBJ1-3, reads DSGVTQTPKHLITATGQRVTLRCSPRSGDLSVYWYQQSLDQGLQFLIQYYNGEERAKGNILERFSAQQFPDLHSELNLSSLELGDSALYFCASSAGGAPSPNTIYFGEGSWLTVV.